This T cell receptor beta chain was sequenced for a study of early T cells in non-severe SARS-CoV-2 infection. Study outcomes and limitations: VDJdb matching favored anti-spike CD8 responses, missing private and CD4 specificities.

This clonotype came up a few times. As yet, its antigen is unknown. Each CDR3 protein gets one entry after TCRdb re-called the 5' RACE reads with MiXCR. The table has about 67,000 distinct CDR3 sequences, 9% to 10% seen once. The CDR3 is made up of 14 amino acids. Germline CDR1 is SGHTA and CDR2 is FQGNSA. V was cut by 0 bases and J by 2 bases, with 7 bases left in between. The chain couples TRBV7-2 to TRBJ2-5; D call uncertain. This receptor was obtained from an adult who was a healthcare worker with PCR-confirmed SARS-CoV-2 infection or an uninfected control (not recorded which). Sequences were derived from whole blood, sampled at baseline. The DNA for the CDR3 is TGTGCCAGCAGCTTAGCGGCAGTACAAGAGACCCAGTACTTC. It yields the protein CASSLAAVQETQYF.